This record looks at one T cell receptor beta chain sequence and its context. Its antigen is still unknown. Base qualities were left out, and no much larger clone turns up one base away. CDR3 length: 10 amino acids, cysteine to phenylalanine. The retained sequence is limited to the CDR3, 30 bases, with the frame set at the first base. CDR1 and CDR2 (MGHDK, SYGVNS) derive from the germline V gene. V is pared back by 4 bases and J by 12 bases, with 10 bases lying between the germline termini. TCR CDR3 regions were amplified from genomic DNA by multiplex PCR using the deep immunoSEQ assay. Genomic DNA extracted from each cell subset was distributed evenly over all wells of several immunoSEQ 96-well plates, and each plate served as one replicate. For sorted subsets, each replicate PCR was loaded with 200 to 250 ng genomic DNA, equivalent to about 30,000 T cell genomes. Purified libraries were quantified with a Qubit 3.0 fluorometer, sized on a Bioanalyzer 2100, and re-quantified with the KAPA Library Quantification kit. A separate single-read 150-cycle Illumina NextSeq 550 flow cell was used to sequence each immunoSEQ 96-well plate. Per the original workflow: Because the immunoSEQ output included only junctional sequences and no quality scores, the filtering could not be the same as the filtering used for full-length reads. To assign V/J genes and CDR3, sequences were annotated using PyIR, a Python wrapper for IgBLAST v1.9, with IMGT germline references. Reads were removed for weak V/J assignments (E-value above 1e-6), missing CDR3, stop codons, out-of-frame junctions, or ambiguous translated residues. V3J clonotypes were defined by identical inferred V gene, J gene, and CDR3 amino acid sequence. The percentage overlap between two repertoires was calculated by dividing the number of shared unique clonotypes by the size of the smaller repertoire. Richness of each repertoire was evaluated using RTK rarefaction, the Chao1 estimator, and Recon v2.1 estimates of unobserved clonotypes. Generation probabilities for all TCRbeta clonotypes obtained by the gDNA method from a handful of donors were computed using OLGA. The immuneACCESS repertoire file appears here via TCRdb, limited to in-frame rearrangements. These files lack a portion of the clones; in checked studies, under half of the deficit traces to unresolved V genes, and the cause of the others is not known. V and J calls plus clone size are reproduced from that table; the DNA served to infer D and trimming. The sample table shows 650,000 to 800,000 clones, and around 90% are seen once. The ten largest clones capture 24% of the sample.

These data come from a study of shared clonotypes between healthy human individuals (TCRdb year 2020). Study-wide context: The cohort comprised two women and a few men aged 18 to 49 years. Each donor's leukapheresis produced roughly between about 0.8 and 8.9 billion PBMCs. Different laboratories and diverse techniques were used to prepare libraries and sequence TCR repertoires, to increase sequencing depth and limit assay-specific biases. Blood TCR repertoires of a handful of healthy adults were deeply sequenced to estimate repertoire size and the extent of clonotype sharing between individuals. For each donor, CD4 naive and CD4 memory were each run on three plates, CD8 naive on two plates, and CD8 memory on one plate. What the work shows at the level of the full study, not this receptor alone: Naive subsets generally had larger estimated clonotype richness than memory subsets. Compared with non-shared clonotypes, the clonotypes found in all four sorted-subset donors had higher generation probabilities. Sharing across a handful of donors was observed for roughly 5% of naive CD4, around 3.5% of naive CD8, 2.3% of memory CD4, and roughly 0.4% of memory CD8 clonotypes. Sampling was restricted to blood, and TCR repertoires in tissue are likely to differ from TCR repertoires in blood. Based on pairwise subsampling, the degree of clonotype sharing among donors was expected to be affected by sequencing depth. Incomplete sequencing was indicated by rarefaction of sorted-subset datasets, despite the large sequencing depth. Because the study included a small number of donors, the genetic and exposure-history diversity represented was limited.

For the CD8 naive samples, CD45RO-negative cells were positively selected for CCR7, yielding a CD45RA+CCR7+ population from which TemRA cells were excluded. The donors were healthy, HIV-negative adults who had no recently reported acute infections or vaccinations. Only Caucasian adults living in Nashville, Tennessee, USA were represented among the donors. Blood was obtained by leukapheresis, after which PBMCs were separated by Ficoll-Histopaque density gradient centrifugation and cryopreserved in liquid nitrogen vapor phase. Purity and quantity of every magnetically sorted T cell population were checked by analytical flow cytometry. From each sorted fraction, genomic DNA was isolated and quantified by UV absorbance on a Nanodrop 2000c.

Input material: naive CD8+ T cells sorted from blood. The sample's cell subset or site, from its label and the paper: CD45RA+CCR7+. This sequence uses TRBV25-1 and TRBJ2-7, and the D gene may be TRBD1, 6 bases matching. This receptor was identified in a man aged 30-40 years in good health. The CDR3 protein sequence reads: CASSAGTLYF. Here is the DNA: TGTGCCAGCAGTGCCGGGACACTGTACTTC.